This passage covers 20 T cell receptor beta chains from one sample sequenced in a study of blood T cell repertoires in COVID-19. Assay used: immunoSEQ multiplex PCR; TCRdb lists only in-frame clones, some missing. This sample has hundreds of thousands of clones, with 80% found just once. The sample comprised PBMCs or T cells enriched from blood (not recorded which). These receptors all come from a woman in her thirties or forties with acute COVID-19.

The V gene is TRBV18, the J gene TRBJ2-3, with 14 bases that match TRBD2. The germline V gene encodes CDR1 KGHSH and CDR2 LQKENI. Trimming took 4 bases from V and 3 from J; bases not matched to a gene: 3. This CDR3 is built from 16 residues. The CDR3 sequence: CASSLGTSGGTDTQYF. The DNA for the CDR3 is TGTGCCAGCTCACTCGGGACTAGCGGGGGTACAGATACGCAGTATTTT.

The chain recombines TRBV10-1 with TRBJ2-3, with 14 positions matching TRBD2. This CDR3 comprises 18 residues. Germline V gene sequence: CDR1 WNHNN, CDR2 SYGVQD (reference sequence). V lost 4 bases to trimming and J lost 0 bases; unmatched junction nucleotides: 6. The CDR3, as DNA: TGCGCCAGCAGTGTCGGGACTAGCGGGAGAGCTAGCACAGATACGCAGTATTTT. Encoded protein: CASSVGTSGRASTDTQYF.

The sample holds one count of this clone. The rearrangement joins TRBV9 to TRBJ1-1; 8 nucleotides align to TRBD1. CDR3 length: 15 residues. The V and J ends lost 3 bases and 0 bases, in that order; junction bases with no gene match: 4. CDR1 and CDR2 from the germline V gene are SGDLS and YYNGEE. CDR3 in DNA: TGTGCCAGCAGCGCAAAACAGGGGGTGAACACTGAAGCTTTCTTT. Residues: CASSAKQGVNTEAFF.

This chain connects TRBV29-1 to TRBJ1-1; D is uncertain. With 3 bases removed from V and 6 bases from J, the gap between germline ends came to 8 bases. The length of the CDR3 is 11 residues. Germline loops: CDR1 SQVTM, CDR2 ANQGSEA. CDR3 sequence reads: CSVEVGAEAFF. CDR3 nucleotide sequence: TGCAGCGTTGAGGTCGGGGCTGAAGCTTTCTTT.

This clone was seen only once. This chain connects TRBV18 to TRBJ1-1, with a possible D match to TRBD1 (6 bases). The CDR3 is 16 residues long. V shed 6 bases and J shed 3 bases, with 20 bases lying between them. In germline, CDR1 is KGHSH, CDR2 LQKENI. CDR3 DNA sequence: TGTGCCAGCTCCCCCCGCCAGCAGACAGGCTACACTGAAGCTTTCTTT. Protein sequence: CASSPRQQTGYTEAFF.

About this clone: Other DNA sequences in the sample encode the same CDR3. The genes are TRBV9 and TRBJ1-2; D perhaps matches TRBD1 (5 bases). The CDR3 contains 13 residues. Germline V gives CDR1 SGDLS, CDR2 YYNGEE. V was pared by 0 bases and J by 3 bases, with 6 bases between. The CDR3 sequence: CASSVGGDYGYTF. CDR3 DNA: TGTGCCAGCAGCGTAGGGGGGGACTATGGCTACACCTTC. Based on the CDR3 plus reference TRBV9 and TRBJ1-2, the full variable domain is DSGVTQTPKHLITATGQRVTLRCSPRSGDLSVYWYQQSLDQGLQFLIQYYNGEERAKGNILERFSAQQFPDLHSELNLSSLELGDSALYFCASSVGGDYGYTFGSGTRLTVV.

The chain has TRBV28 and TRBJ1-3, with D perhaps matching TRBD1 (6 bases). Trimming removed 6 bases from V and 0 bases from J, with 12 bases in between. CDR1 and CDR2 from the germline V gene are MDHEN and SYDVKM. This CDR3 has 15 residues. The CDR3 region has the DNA TGTGCCAGCAGCCGAGGGGGAAGCTCTGGAAACACCATATATTTT. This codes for CASSRGGSSGNTIYF.

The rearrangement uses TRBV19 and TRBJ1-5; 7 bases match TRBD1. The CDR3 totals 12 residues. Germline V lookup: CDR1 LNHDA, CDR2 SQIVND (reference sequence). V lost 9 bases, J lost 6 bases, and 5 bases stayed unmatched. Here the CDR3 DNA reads TGTGCCAGCGGGACAGAAGGTCAGCCCCAGCATTTT. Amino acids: CASGTEGQPQHF.

The CDR3 DNA sequence: TGTGCCTGGGGGGACAGGGGCAATGAGCAGTTCTTC. Translated, it gives CAWGDRGNEQFF. V gene TRBV30 combines with J gene TRBJ2-1; 10 positions agree with TRBD1. The length of the CDR3 is 12 residues. Germline V CDR1 and CDR2: GTSNPN, SVGIG (reference sequence). Trimming at V came to 5 bases and at J to 6 bases, leaving 1 base not matched to a gene.

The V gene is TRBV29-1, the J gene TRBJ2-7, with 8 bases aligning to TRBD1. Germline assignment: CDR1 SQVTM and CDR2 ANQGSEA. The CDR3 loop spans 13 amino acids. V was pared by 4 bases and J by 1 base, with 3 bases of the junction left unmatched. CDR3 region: CSVGRGRSYEQYF. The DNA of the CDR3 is TGCAGCGTTGGCAGGGGGCGGTCCTACGAGCAGTACTTC.

This CDR3 is CASSSRTSGIHEQFF. CDR3 in DNA: TGTGCCAGCAGCTCCCGGACTAGCGGGATCCATGAGCAGTTCTTC. The chain links TRBV7-9 to TRBJ2-1, with TRBD2 identical over 12 bases. The junction had 6 bases not matched to a gene; V was cut back by 4 bases and J by 8 bases. The CDR3 length is 15 residues. The germline V gene encodes CDR1 SEHNR and CDR2 FQNEAQ (reference sequence).

The CDR3 nucleotides read TGTGCCATCAGTGAGCCCGGTGCGGGAGGGTACAATGAGCAGTTCTTC. Its translation: CAISEPGAGGYNEQFF. This chain connects TRBV10-3 to TRBJ2-1; TRBD2 aligns across 9 bases. There are 16 residues in the CDR3. CDR1 ENHRY and CDR2 SYGVKD come from the germline V gene. J gave up 4 bases and V 2 bases, and 6 bases lay outside the gene matches.

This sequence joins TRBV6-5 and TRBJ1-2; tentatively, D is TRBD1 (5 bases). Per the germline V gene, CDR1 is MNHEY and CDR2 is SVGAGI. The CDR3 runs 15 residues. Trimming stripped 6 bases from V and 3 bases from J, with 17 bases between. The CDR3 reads CASSRTGVRDYGYTF. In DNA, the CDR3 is TGTGCCAGCAGCCGAACGGGGGTCAGAGACTATGGCTACACCTTC.

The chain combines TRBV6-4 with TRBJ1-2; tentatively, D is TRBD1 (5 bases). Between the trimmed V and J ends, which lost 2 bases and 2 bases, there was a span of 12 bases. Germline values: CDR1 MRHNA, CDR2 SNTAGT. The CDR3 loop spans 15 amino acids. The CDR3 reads CASSDGTGGNYGYTF. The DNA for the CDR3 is TGTGCCAGCAGTGACGGGACGGGGGGGAACTATGGCTACACCTTC.

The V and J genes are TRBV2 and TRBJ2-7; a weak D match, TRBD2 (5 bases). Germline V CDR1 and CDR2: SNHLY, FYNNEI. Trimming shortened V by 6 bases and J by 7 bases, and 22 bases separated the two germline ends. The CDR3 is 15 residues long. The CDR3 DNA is TGTGCCAGCAGGCGGGCGGACCAGGTAACGGGGGAGCAGTACTTC. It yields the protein CASRRADQVTGEQYF.

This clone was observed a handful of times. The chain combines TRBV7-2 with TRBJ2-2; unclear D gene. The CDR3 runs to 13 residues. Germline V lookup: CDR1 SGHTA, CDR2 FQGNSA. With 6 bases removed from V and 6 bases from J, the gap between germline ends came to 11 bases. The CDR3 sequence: CASSQTVAGELFF. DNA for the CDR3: TGTGCCAGCAGTCAAACAGTGGCCGGGGAGCTGTTTTTT.

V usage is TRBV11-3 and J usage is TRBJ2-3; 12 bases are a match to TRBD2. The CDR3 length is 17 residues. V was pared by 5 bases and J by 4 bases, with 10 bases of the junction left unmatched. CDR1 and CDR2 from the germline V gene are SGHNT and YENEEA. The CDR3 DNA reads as TGTGCCAGCAGCCATACTAGCGGGAGGCCACAGGCAGATACGCAGTATTTT. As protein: CASSHTSGRPQADTQYF.

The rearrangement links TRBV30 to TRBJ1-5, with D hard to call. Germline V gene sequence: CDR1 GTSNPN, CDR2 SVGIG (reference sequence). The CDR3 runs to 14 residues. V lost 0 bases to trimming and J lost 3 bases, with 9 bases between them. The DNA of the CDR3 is TGTGCCTGGAGTGTTGGACTCCTCAATCAGCCCCAGCATTTT. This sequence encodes CAWSVGLLNQPQHF. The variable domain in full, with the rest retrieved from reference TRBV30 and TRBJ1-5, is SQTIHQWPATLVQPVGSPLSLECTVEGTSNPNLYWYRQAAGRGLQLLFYSVGIGQISSEVPQNLSASRPQDRQFILSSKKLLLSDSGFYLCAWSVGLLNQPQHFGDGTRLSIL.

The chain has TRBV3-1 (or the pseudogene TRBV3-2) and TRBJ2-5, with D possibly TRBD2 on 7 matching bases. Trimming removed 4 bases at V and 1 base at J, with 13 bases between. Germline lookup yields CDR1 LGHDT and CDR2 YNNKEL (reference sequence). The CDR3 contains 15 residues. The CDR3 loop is CASSPWGGAQETQYF. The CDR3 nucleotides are TGTGCCAGCAGCCCTTGGGGGGGGGCCCAAGAGACCCAGTACTTC.

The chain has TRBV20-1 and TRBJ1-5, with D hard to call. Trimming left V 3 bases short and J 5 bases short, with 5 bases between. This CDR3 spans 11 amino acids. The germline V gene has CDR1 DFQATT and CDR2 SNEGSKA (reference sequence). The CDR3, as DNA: TGCAGTGCTAGTCCAGATCAGCCCCAGCATTTT. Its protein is CSASPDQPQHF.